This T cell receptor (beta chain) was documented in a study of shared clonotypes between healthy human individuals. Points from the study as a whole: Sharing of clonotypes among donors was expected to vary with sequencing depth. Sampling was confined to blood; repertoires within tissues likely differ.

Naive CD8 cells comprised CD45RO-negative, CCR7-positively selected cells, excluding terminally differentiated effector memory CD45RA+ cells. All donors were healthy HIV-negative adults lacking recent acute infections or vaccinations. As regards this clone: What it binds is not known.

CDR3 length: 17 residues. J lost 2 bases, V lost 4 bases, and 13 bases had no gene match. CDR1 and CDR2 from the germline V gene are MDHEN and SYDVKM. Running of the assay took place at deep level. Sequenced by immunoSEQ multiplex PCR; TCRdb stores in-frame clones only, minus some. The sample holds about 1,900,000 clones, about 95% seen once. The V and J genes are TRBV28 and TRBJ2-7; 8 bases are a match to TRBD1. The TCR was taken from a man aged 18 to 35 in good health. Input material: naive CD8+ T cells sorted from blood. CDR3 residues: CASSSSPDRDFPYEQYF. The CDR3 coding sequence is TGTGCCAGCAGTTCCTCCCCGGACAGGGATTTCCCCTACGAGCAGTACTTC.